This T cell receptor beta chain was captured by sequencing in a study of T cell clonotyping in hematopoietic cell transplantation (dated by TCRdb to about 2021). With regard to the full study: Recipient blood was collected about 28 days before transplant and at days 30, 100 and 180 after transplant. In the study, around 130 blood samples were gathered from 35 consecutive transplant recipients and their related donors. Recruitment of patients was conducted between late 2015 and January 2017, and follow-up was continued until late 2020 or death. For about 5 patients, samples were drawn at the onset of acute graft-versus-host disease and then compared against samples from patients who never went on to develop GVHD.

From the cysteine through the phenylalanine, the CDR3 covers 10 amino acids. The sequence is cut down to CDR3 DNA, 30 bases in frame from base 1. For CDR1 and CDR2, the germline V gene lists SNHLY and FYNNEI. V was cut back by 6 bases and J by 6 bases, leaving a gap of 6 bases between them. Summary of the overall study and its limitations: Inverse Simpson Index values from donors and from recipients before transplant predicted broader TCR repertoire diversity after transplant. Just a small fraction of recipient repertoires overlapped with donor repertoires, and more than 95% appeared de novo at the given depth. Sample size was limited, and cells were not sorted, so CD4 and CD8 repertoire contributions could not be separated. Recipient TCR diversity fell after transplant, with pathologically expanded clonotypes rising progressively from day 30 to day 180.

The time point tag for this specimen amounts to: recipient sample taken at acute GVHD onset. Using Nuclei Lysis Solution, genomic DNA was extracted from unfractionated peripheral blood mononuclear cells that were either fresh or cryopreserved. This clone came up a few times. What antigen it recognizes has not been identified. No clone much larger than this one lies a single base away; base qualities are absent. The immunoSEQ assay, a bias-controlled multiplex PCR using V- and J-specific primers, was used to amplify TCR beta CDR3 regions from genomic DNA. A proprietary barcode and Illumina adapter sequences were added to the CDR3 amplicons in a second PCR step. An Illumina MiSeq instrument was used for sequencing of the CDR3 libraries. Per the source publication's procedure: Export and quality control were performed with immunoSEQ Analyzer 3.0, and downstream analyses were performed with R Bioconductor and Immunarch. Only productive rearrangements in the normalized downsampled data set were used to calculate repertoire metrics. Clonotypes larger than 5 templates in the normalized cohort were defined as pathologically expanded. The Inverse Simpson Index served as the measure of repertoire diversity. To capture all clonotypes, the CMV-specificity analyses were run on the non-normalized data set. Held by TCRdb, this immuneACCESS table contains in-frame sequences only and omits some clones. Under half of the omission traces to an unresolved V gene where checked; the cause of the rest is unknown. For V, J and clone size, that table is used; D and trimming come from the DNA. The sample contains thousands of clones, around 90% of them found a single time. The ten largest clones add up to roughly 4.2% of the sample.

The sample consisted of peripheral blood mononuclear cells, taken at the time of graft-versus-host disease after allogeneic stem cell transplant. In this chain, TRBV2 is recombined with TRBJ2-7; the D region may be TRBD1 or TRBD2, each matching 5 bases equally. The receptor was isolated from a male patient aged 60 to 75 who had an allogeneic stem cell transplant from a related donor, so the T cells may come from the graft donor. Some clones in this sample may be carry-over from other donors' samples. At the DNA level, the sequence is TGTGCCAGCAGGGGGGTCGAGCAGTACTTC. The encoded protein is CASRGVEQYF. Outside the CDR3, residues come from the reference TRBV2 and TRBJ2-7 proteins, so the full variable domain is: EPEVTQTPSHQVTQMGQEVILRCVPISNHLYFYWYRQILGQKVEFLVSFYNNEISEKSEIFDDQFSVERPDGSNFTLKIRSTKLEDSAMYFCASRGVEQYFGPGTRLTVT.